Described below is a single TCR beta chain sequence and its context. No antigen is known for it. The sample originates from a study of T cell responses to AZD1222 COVID-19 vaccine. Whole-study findings and limits: At study baseline, merely roughly 6 AZD1222 recipients were seropositive.

Trimming left V 5 bases short and J 7 bases short, with 17 bases between. This CDR3 comprises 15 residues. Germline values: CDR1 SEHNR, CDR2 FQNEAQ (reference sequence). Here immunoSEQ multiplex PCR was the method, and the copy in TCRdb shows in-frame clones only, minus some. The sample has approximately 85,000 clones, roughly 90% seen once; the top ten hold approximately 7%. This sequence originates from an adult in good health. The material sequenced was peripheral blood, taken on day 0 of AZD1222 vaccination. This sequence joins TRBV7-9 and TRBJ2-2, with a tentative D call TRBD1 (6 bases). CDR3 coding DNA: TGTGCCAGCAGCCGGACAGCGGAAGGCGGCGGGGAGCTGTTTTTT. It specifies CASSRTAEGGGELFF.